Following are 21 T cell receptor beta chains from one sample sequenced in a study of cytomegalovirus exposure and HLA in healthy donors. Primers for the PCR totalled 60 Vbeta and 13 Jbeta. Profiling relied on immunoSEQ multiplex PCR, and the TCRdb table lists in-frame clones only, not all of them. The table has around 170,000 clones, more than 70% seen once. Sequencing was done on a sample of PBMCs. The receptors were sampled from a girl between 10 and 17 years old in good health and CMV-seronegative.

The chain uses TRBV6-1 and TRBJ1-1; 10 bases map to TRBD1. CDR3 length equals 15 residues. Germline V gene data show CDR1 as MNHNS and CDR2 as SASEGT. With 2 bases clipped from V and 5 bases from J, the junction kept 5 bases outside the gene matches. CDR3: CASSELGTGETEAFF. The CDR3 DNA sequence: TGTGCCAGCAGTGAACTGGGGACAGGGGAGACTGAAGCTTTCTTT.

The chain has TRBV19 and TRBJ2-3, with 9 bases lining up with TRBD1. The V gene's germline CDR1 is LNHDA and CDR2 SQIVND (reference sequence). The CDR3 totals 15 residues. Trimming cost V 10 bases and J 3 bases; bases outside gene matches: 11. The CDR3 region has the DNA TGTGCCAAATCCGGAACAGGGGGCAGGACAGATACGCAGTATTTT. Its translation is CAKSGTGGRTDTQYF.

V gene TRBV7-9 combines with J gene TRBJ2-3; no firm D call. V lost 5 bases and J 3 bases, leaving 6 bases between the germline ends. Per the germline V gene, CDR1 is SEHNR and CDR2 is FQNEAQ (reference sequence). This CDR3 region has 12 residues. The CDR3 is CASSTNTDTQYF. In DNA, the CDR3 is TGTGCCAGCAGCACAAATACAGATACGCAGTATTTT.

The chain has TRBV9 and TRBJ2-5, with TRBD1 matching 9 bases. The CDR3 has 17 amino acids. Germline V CDR1 and CDR2: SGDLS, YYNGEE. Trimming took 0 bases from V and 5 from J; bases not matched to a gene: 11. As DNA, the CDR3 is TGTGCCAGCAGCGTAGGCTCCCTGACAGGGGGGTGGGAGACCCAGTACTTC. Translated: CASSVGSLTGGWETQYF.

In this sample, this clone turned up once. V is TRBV30 and J is TRBJ2-3, with 12 bases matching TRBD2. Germline trimming cut 3 bases from V and 0 bases from J; bases unmatched to any gene: 4. The CDR3 spans 16 residues. Germline CDR1 is GTSNPN and CDR2 is SVGIG (reference sequence). Here the CDR3 DNA reads TGTGCCTGGAGCGGTACTAGCGGGGGGAGCACAGATACGCAGTATTTT. It yields the protein CAWSGTSGGSTDTQYF.

In its sample, this clone was seen a few times. V and J are TRBV6-5 and TRBJ1-4; 7 positions agree with TRBD1. Germline V gene data show CDR1 as MNHEY and CDR2 as SVGAGI. The CDR3 contains 14 residues. The V segment lost 4 bases and the J segment 5 bases; nucleotides outside the gene matches: 4. DNA for the CDR3: TGTGCCAGCAGTTGGGACAGCACAAATGAAAAACTGTTTTTT. It encodes CASSWDSTNEKLFF.

The gene calls are TRBV19 and TRBJ1-2; 7 nucleotides match TRBD1. V dropped 3 bases and J dropped 6; count of bases not matched to a gene: 7. The CDR3 has 14 amino acids. CDR1 and CDR2 (germline): LNHDA, SQIVND (reference sequence). CDR3 in DNA: TGTGCCAGTAGTATCCAACAGGGGAGGAATGGCTACACCTTC. This encodes CASSIQQGRNGYTF.

This chain joins TRBV19 and TRBJ1-1; D not certain. V was shortened by 9 bases and J by 3 bases, with 11 bases between the two germline ends. Germline CDR1 is LNHDA and CDR2 is SQIVND (reference sequence). CDR3 length: 12 amino acids. The CDR3 sequence: CASQDGYTEAFF. In DNA form, the CDR3 reads TGTGCCAGCCAAGACGGGTACACTGAAGCTTTCTTT. The entire variable domain, with the rest obtained from reference TRBV19 and TRBJ1-1, is as follows: DGGITQSPKYLFRKEGQNVTLSCEQNLNHDAMYWYRQDPGQGLRLIYYSQIVNDFQKGDIAEGYSVSREKKESFPLTVTSAQKNPTAFYLCASQDGYTEAFFGQGTRLTVV.

This sequence joins TRBV5-1 and TRBJ2-2, with 7 bases that match TRBD1. With V trimmed by 5 bases and J by 1 base, 2 bases remained unmatched. The germline CDR1 and CDR2 sequences are SGHRS and YFSETQ. The CDR3 is made up of 14 amino acids. CDR3: CASRTGMNTGELFF. DNA for the CDR3: TGCGCCAGCAGGACAGGGATGAACACCGGGGAGCTGTTTTTT.

The chain joins TRBV6-5 to TRBJ2-3; 11 nucleotides agree with TRBD2. V dropped 4 bases and J dropped 2; count of bases not matched to a gene: 5. Looked up from germline, CDR1 is MNHEY and CDR2 is SVGAGI. CDR3 length: 16 residues. The CDR3 nucleotides are TGTGCCAGCAGTTTGTTAGCGGGGGGGAACACAGATACGCAGTATTTT. Protein sequence: CASSLLAGGNTDTQYF.

This clone was recorded once. This chain links TRBV2 with TRBJ1-2; D ambiguous. The V end lost 3 bases, the J end lost 0 bases, and 8 bases lay between the germline ends. CDR1 and CDR2 from the germline V gene are SNHLY and FYNNEI. This CDR3 is built from 14 residues. The CDR3 sequence is CASSDGKTNYGYTF. As DNA, the CDR3 is TGTGCCAGCAGTGACGGGAAGACTAACTATGGCTACACCTTC.

Worth noting for this clone: Distinct nucleotide sequences in the sample also encode this CDR3. The chain employs TRBV19 and TRBJ1-2; D gene unclear. V dropped 5 bases and J dropped 4 bases, with 8 bases sitting between them. The CDR3 is made up of 12 amino acids. Germline values: CDR1 LNHDA, CDR2 SQIVND (reference sequence). The CDR3 sequence is CASSSPGYGYTF. The CDR3 coding sequence is TGTGCCAGTAGTTCACCGGGCTATGGCTACACCTTC.

The CDR3 DNA sequence: TGTGCCAGCTCAGAGACAGGGGACTATGGCTACACCTTC. This gives the protein CASSETGDYGYTF. The chain is built from TRBV18 and TRBJ1-2; 8 bases match TRBD1. The CDR3 sequence is 13 residues long. V trimming: 5 bases; J trimming: 3 bases; junction bases outside the gene matches: 2. Germline V gives CDR1 KGHSH, CDR2 LQKENI.

This chain links TRBV10-1 with TRBJ1-1; D not certain. CDR3 size: 13 residues. CDR1 is WNHNN, CDR2 SYGVQD, per germline (reference sequence). V was pared by 6 bases and J by 3 bases, with 11 bases between. Here the CDR3 DNA reads TGCGCCAGCAGATCAGAGACTCACACTGAAGCTTTCTTT. This sequence encodes CASRSETHTEAFF.

This rearrangement joins TRBV9 to TRBJ1-3; D perhaps matches TRBD1 (6 bases). Between the trimmed V and J ends, which lost 0 bases and 1 base, there was a span of 8 bases. From germline, CDR1 is SGDLS and CDR2 YYNGEE. This CDR3 is built from 15 residues. CDR3 sequence: CASSVGTESGNTIYF. CDR3 nucleotides: TGTGCCAGCAGCGTAGGGACAGAATCTGGAAACACCATATATTTT. Looking up the rest from reference TRBV9 and TRBJ1-3 gives the full variable domain: DSGVTQTPKHLITATGQRVTLRCSPRSGDLSVYWYQQSLDQGLQFLIQYYNGEERAKGNILERFSAQQFPDLHSELNLSSLELGDSALYFCASSVGTESGNTIYFGEGSWLTVV.

The CDR3 DNA is TGTGCCAGTCGTAAGGGGCTCATGAACACTGAAGCTTTCTTT. As protein: CASRKGLMNTEAFF. The chain is built from TRBV28 and TRBJ1-1, with D tentatively TRBD1 (5 bases). CDR3 length: 14 amino acids. V lost 9 bases and J 0 bases, leaving 14 bases between the germline ends. Per germline, CDR1 MDHEN and CDR2 SYDVKM.

V and J are TRBV30 and TRBJ1-3, with TRBD1 as a possible D gene (5 bases). Germline V gives CDR1 GTSNPN, CDR2 SVGIG (reference sequence). The V and J ends lost 8 bases and 3 bases respectively, with 20 bases between them. The CDR3 has 15 amino acids. As DNA, the CDR3 is TGTGCCGGTAATATAGGGGCGCGAGTTGGAAACACCATATATTTT. This codes for CAGNIGARVGNTIYF. The variable domain in full, with the rest retrieved from reference TRBV30 and TRBJ1-3, is SQTIHQWPATLVQPVGSPLSLECTVEGTSNPNLYWYRQAAGRGLQLLFYSVGIGQISSEVPQNLSASRPQDRQFILSSKKLLLSDSGFYLCAGNIGARVGNTIYFGEGSWLTVV.

V gene TRBV6-1 combines with J gene TRBJ2-1; D is unclear. Germline CDR1 MNHNS, CDR2 SASEGT. Trimming removed 3 bases from V and 9 bases from J, with 3 bases in between. CDR3 size: 10 residues. The CDR3 DNA reads TGTGCCAGCAGTGACCGTGAGCAGTTCTTC. As protein: CASSDREQFF.

This clone has only a few counts. The J gene is TRBJ2-5, the V gene TRBV5-4; 11 bases map to TRBD2. Unmatched junction bases numbered 6, after V lost 4 bases and J lost 4 bases. Germline V gene sequence: CDR1 SGHNT, CDR2 YYREEE (reference sequence). The CDR3 is 15 amino acids. The CDR3, as DNA: TGTGCCAGCAGCCCTGTTAGCGGGGGGGCAGAGACCCAGTACTTC. Translated: CASSPVSGGAETQYF.

This clone has a handful of counts. The rearrangement joins TRBV6-1 to TRBJ1-4; the match to TRBD1 covers 7 bases. The CDR3 totals 15 residues. J lost 7 bases, V lost 5 bases, and 10 bases had no gene match. Germline CDR1 MNHNS, CDR2 SASEGT. Here the CDR3 DNA reads TGTGCCAGCAGTCGTGGACAGGTCATAGGTGAAAAACTGTTTTTT. Residues: CASSRGQVIGEKLFF.

In its sample, this clone was seen a few times. V is TRBV27 and J is TRBJ1-2; possibly TRBD1 for D (6 bases). Germline V gene lookup returns CDR1 MNHEY and CDR2 SMNVEV (reference sequence). V was cut by 5 bases and J by 3 bases, with 16 bases left in between. The CDR3 covers 15 residues. The CDR3, as DNA: TGTGCCAGCAGTCAACGACCCTCAGGGGACTATGGCTACACCTTC. It translates to CASSQRPSGDYGYTF.